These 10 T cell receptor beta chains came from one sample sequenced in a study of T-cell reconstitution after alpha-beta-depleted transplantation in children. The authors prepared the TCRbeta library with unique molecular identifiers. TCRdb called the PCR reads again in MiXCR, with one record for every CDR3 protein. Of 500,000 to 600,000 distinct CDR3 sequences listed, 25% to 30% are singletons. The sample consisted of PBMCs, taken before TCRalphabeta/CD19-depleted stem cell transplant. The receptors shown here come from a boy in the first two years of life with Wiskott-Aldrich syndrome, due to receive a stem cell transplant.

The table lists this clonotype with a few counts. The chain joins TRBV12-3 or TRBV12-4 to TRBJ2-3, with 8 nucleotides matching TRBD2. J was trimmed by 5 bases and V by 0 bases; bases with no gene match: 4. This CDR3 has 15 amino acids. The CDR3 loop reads CASSLAAGVLDTQYF. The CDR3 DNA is TGTGCCAGCAGTTTAGCAGCGGGAGTTTTAGATACGCAGTATTTT.

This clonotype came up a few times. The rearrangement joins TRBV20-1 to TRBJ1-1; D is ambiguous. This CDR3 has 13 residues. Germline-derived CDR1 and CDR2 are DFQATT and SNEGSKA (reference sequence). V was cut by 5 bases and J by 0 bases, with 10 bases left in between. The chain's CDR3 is CSAGSRVNTEAFF. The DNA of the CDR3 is TGCAGTGCTGGTTCCCGGGTGAACACTGAAGCTTTCTTT.

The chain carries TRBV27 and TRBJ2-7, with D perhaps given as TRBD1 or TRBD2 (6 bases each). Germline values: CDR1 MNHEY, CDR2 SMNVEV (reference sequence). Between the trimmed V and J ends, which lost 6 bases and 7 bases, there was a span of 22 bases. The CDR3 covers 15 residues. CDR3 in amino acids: CASRMPRDSQGEQYF. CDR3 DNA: TGTGCCAGCAGAATGCCCCGGGACTCCCAGGGGGAGCAGTACTTC.

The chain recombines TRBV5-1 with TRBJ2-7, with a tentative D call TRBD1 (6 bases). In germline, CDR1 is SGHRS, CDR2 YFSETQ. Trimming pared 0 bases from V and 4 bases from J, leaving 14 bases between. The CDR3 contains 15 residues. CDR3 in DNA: TGCGCCAGCAGCTTGGAGACCGGGACACCATACGAGCAGTACTTC. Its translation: CASSLETGTPYEQYF.

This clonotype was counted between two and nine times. CDR3 bases: TGCGCCAGCAGCTTGGGGTACGACAGGGGCTATGGCTACACCTTC. Protein product: CASSLGYDRGYGYTF. The chain uses TRBV5-1 and TRBJ1-2; 8 bases agree with TRBD1. The germline gives CDR1 SGHRS, CDR2 YFSETQ. There are 15 residues in the CDR3. The trim removed 0 bases at V and 4 bases at J, leaving 5 bases unmatched.

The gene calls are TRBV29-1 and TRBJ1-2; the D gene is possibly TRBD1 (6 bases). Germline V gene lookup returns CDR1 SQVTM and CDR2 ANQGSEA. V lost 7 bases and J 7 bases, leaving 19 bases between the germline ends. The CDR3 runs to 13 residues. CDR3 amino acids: CSAGGNRVGGYTF. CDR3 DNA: TGCAGCGCCGGGGGGAACAGGGTCGGTGGCTACACCTTC.

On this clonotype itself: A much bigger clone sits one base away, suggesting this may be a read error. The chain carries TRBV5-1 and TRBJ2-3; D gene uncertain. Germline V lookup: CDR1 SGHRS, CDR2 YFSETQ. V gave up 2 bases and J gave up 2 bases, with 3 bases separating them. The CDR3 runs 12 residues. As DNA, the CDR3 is TGCGCCAGCAGCTTCACCACAGATACGCAGTATTTT. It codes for CASSFTTDTQYF.

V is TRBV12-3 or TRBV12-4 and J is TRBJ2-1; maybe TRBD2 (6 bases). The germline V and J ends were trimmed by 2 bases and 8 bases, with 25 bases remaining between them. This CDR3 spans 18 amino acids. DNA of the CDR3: TGTGCCAGCAGTTTAAGAGGCCTTGTTCCGGGAGAGGCGGATGAGCAGTTCTTC. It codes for CASSLRGLVPGEADEQFF.

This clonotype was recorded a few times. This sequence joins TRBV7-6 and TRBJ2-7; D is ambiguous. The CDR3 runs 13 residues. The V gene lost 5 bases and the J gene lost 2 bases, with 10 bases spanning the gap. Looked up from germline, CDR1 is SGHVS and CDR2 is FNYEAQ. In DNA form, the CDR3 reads TGTGCCAGCAGCCCGGAACAGACCTACGAGCAGTACTTC. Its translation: CASSPEQTYEQYF.

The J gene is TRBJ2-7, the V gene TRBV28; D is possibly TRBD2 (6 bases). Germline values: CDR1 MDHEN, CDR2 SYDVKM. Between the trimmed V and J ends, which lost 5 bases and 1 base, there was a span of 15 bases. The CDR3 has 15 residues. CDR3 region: CASSGRDFYSYEQYF. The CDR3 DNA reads TGTGCCAGCAGTGGAAGGGACTTCTATTCCTACGAGCAGTACTTC. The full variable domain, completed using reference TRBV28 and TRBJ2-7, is DVKVTQSSRYLVKRTGEKVFLECVQDMDHENMFWYRQDPGLGLRLIYFSYDVKMKEKGDIPEGYSVSREKKERFSLILESASTNQTSMYLCASSGRDFYSYEQYFGPGTRLTVT.